The T cell receptor beta chain under discussion was sequenced for a study of cytotoxic CD8 clonotypes in ibrutinib-treated CLL. Overall study: Investigators reported approximately 25 partial and 2 complete responses; after median roughly 70 months, about 15 patients remained remitted and roughly twelve progressed.

Sequencing was performed with immunoSEQ multiplex PCR; in TCRdb, only in-frame clones are kept and a portion is missing. The sample holds more than 200,000 clones, roughly 70% seen once. The sample consisted of PBMCs, taken after 24 months of ibrutinib treatment. This clonotype was obtained from a human donor with chronic lymphocytic leukemia.

This CDR3 is CASRYRVDQPQHF. As DNA, the CDR3 is TGTGCCAGCAGATACAGGGTGGATCAGCCCCAGCATTTT. The chain employs TRBV11-2 and TRBJ1-5; D possibly corresponds to TRBD1 (6 bases). Trimming cost V 6 bases and J 5 bases, with 11 bases left between them. This CDR3 is 13 amino acids long. The germline gives CDR1 SGHAT, CDR2 FQNNGV.